The 9 T cell receptor beta chains listed next were all sequenced from one sample in a study of T cells in Graves' hyperthyroidism and ophthalmopathy. Amplification of TCR beta CDR3 regions used RNA as the template. A set of HTBI primers served as the primers for a first-round RT-PCR of the TCR CDR3. TCRdb passed the multiplex PCR reads through MiXCR, listing each CDR3 protein once. The sample shows roughly 500,000 distinct CDR3 sequences, 46% of them seen only once. The sequenced material came from peripheral blood or thyroid tissue (not recorded which). Receptors originate from an adult woman with Graves' disease, either hyperthyroidism or ophthalmopathy (not recorded which).

The chain couples TRBV6-1 to TRBJ1-4; D gene unclear. Deletions cut 2 bases from V and 2 bases from J, with 6 bases between. The CDR3 consists of 14 residues. Germline-derived CDR1 and CDR2 are MNHNS and SASEGT. CDR3 nucleotide sequence: TGTGCCAGCAGTGAACACCCTACTAATGAAAAACTGTTTTTT. Protein product: CASSEHPTNEKLFF.

This clonotype was found once. The rearrangement joins TRBV7-8 to TRBJ1-2; D is uncertain. Germline CDR1 SGHVS, CDR2 FQNEAQ. The CDR3 length is 16 residues. V was cut by 5 bases and J by 6 bases, with 22 bases left in between. This CDR3 reads CASSRLTLNQGDGYTF. The CDR3 DNA reads TGTGCCAGCAGCCGACTAACACTCAACCAAGGTGATGGCTACACCTTC.

For this clonotype: A much larger clonotype is one base distant, so this may be a read error. The rearrangement joins TRBV4-1 to TRBJ1-1; D ambiguous. The CDR3 runs to 14 residues. Germline CDR1 MGHRA, CDR2 YSYEKL. Trimming cost V 2 bases and J 3 bases, with 10 bases left between them. The CDR3 sequence: CASSQSGEYTEAFF. The CDR3 coding sequence is TGCGCCAGCAGCCAAAGCGGGGAGTACACTGAAGCTTTCTTT.

This clonotype was observed many times. The chain combines TRBV27 with TRBJ1-1, with TRBD1 as a possible D gene (5 bases). Per germline, CDR1 MNHEY and CDR2 SMNVEV (reference sequence). With 2 bases removed from V and 2 bases from J, the gap between germline ends came to 9 bases. The CDR3 runs 14 residues. The CDR3 DNA follows: TGTGCCAGCAGTTTAATGGGGCCCAACACTGAAGCTTTCTTT. Its protein is CASSLMGPNTEAFF.

This clonotype occurred many times. This chain joins TRBV12-5 and TRBJ1-1, with a weak D call TRBD1 (5 bases). Germline CDR1 is LGHNT and CDR2 is FRNRAP. V lost 0 bases to trimming and J lost 1 base, with 9 bases between them. The CDR3 contains 15 residues. CDR3: CASGLVLGTNTEAFF. CDR3 nucleotide sequence: TGTGCTAGTGGTTTGGTACTTGGGACGAACACTGAAGCTTTCTTT.

This clonotype was observed a few times. The rearrangement uses TRBV28 and TRBJ1-4; 11 bases align to TRBD1. The V gene's germline CDR1 is MDHEN and CDR2 SYDVKM. CDR3 length: 14 amino acids. V gave up 7 bases and J gave up 8 bases; unmatched junction bases: 6. The CDR3 DNA is TGTGCCAGCAAGGTCGGGACAGGGGGAGAAAAACTGTTTTTT. Translation: CASKVGTGGEKLFF.

This clonotype was observed a handful of times. The rearrangement uses TRBV5-1 and TRBJ1-1, with D tentatively TRBD1 (5 bases). Germline V gene sequence: CDR1 SGHRS, CDR2 YFSETQ. V was trimmed by 4 bases and J by 10 bases, leaving 14 bases between them. The CDR3 totals 12 residues. The DNA of the CDR3 is TGCGCCAGCAGCCTGGACTGGGGCGGAGCTTTCTTT. Its translation: CASSLDWGGAFF. Based on the CDR3 plus reference TRBV5-1 and TRBJ1-1, the full variable domain is KAGVTQTPRYLIKTRGQQVTLSCSPISGHRSVSWYQQTPGQGLQFLFEYFSETQRNKGNFPGRFSGRQFSNSRSEMNVSTLELGDSALYLCASSLDWGGAFFGQGTRLTVV.

The rearrangement links TRBV9 to TRBJ1-3; D is perhaps TRBD1 (5 bases). Looked up from germline, CDR1 is SGDLS and CDR2 is YYNGEE. The CDR3 loop spans 15 amino acids. With 4 bases removed from V and 0 bases from J, the gap between germline ends came to 11 bases. CDR3 sequence (DNA): TGTGCCAGCAGCAAAACAGGCGACTCTGGAAACACCATATATTTT. This codes for CASSKTGDSGNTIYF.

With respect to this clonotype: Since the CDR3 does not end with the conserved phenylalanine or tryptophan, this likely comes from a read error. Because the CDR3's place on the DNA is in doubt, the DNA is left out and the CDR3 is given as listed by TCRdb. The chain couples TRBV7-2 to TRBJ1-1. CDR1 and CDR2 (germline): SGHTA, FQGNSA. The CDR3 sequence runs 9 residues, both termini included. This CDR3 reads CASSLGHFS.